A single sample gave rise to the 28 T cell receptor beta chains below, sequenced in a study of shared clonotypes between healthy human individuals. The data were produced by immunoSEQ multiplex PCR, yet TCRdb's version contains in-frame clones alone and is incomplete. The sample includes about 340,000 clones, more than 60% of them seen just once. Sequenced: memory CD4+ T cells sorted from blood. Specified subset: CD45RA-negative fraction. The receptors were sampled from a man in his thirties or forties in good health.

The chain links TRBV27 to TRBJ1-2; 7 nucleotides align to TRBD1. This CDR3 region has 13 residues. The ends lost 10 bases at V and 8 bases at J; junction bases unmatched: 13. CDR1 MNHEY and CDR2 SMNVEV come from the germline V gene (reference sequence). CDR3 nucleotides: TGTGCCACCGCCGGCCCAGGGGGTTGGGGCTACACCTTC. This translates into CATAGPGGWGYTF.

This clone has only one observation. The chain recombines TRBV5-4 with TRBJ2-5, with D perhaps TRBD1 (7 bases). The CDR3 length is 16 residues. V dropped 4 bases and J dropped 0 bases, with 16 bases sitting between them. Germline CDR1 is SGHNT and CDR2 is YYREEE (reference sequence). In nucleotides, the CDR3 is TGTGCCAGCAGCCGGGGGCTTGACAGGGACCAAGAGACCCAGTACTTC. Amino acid sequence: CASSRGLDRDQETQYF.

The chain combines TRBV29-1 with TRBJ2-2, with D tentatively TRBD2 (7 bases). CDR1 and CDR2 (germline): SQVTM, ANQGSEA. V was cut by 7 bases and J by 6 bases, with 18 bases left in between. The CDR3 length is 14 residues. CDR3 residues: CSALKGGGAGELFF. The CDR3 region has the DNA TGCAGCGCCTTAAAGGGAGGGGGTGCCGGGGAGCTGTTTTTT.

The chain carries TRBV19 and TRBJ2-2; TRBD1 matches at 9 bases. The CDR3 is 16 residues long. V lost 3 bases, J lost 4 bases, and 6 bases stayed unmatched. CDR1 and CDR2 (germline): LNHDA, SQIVND (reference sequence). Here the CDR3 reads CASSISWGQGTGELFF. Written as DNA, the CDR3 is TGTGCCAGTAGTATCTCATGGGGACAGGGCACCGGGGAGCTGTTTTTT.

Points on this clone: The identical CDR3 is also encoded by other nucleotide sequences in the sample. V usage is TRBV11-3 and J usage is TRBJ2-1; TRBD2 matches 13 bases. Germline V lookup: CDR1 SGHNT, CDR2 YENEEA. This CDR3 region has 14 residues. Losses at the gene ends were 5 bases for V and 7 bases for J; bases not matched to a gene: 2. The DNA of the CDR3 is TGTGCCAGCAGCCGGACTAGCGGGAGTAATGAGCAGTTCTTC. Protein sequence: CASSRTSGSNEQFF.

The V and J genes are TRBV6-6 and TRBJ2-7; tentatively, D is TRBD2 (7 bases). Looked up from germline, CDR1 is MNHNY and CDR2 is SVGAGI (reference sequence). The CDR3 consists of 16 residues. With 4 bases removed from V and 0 bases from J, the gap between germline ends came to 16 bases. In DNA, the CDR3 is TGTGCCAGCAGTTGGGGGGGGGCGAGGAGCTCCTACGAGCAGTACTTC. Residues: CASSWGGARSSYEQYF.

This clone was observed a handful of times. The genes are TRBV7-6 and TRBJ2-7; D is possibly TRBD2 (5 bases). Trimming shortened V by 2 bases and J by 7 bases, and 15 bases separated the two germline ends. Germline V gene data show CDR1 as SGHVS and CDR2 as FNYEAQ. The CDR3 is made up of 14 amino acids. CDR3 residues: CASSLFEGAQEQYF. DNA for the CDR3: TGTGCCAGCAGCTTATTTGAGGGAGCTCAGGAGCAGTACTTC.

The chain employs TRBV7-2 and TRBJ2-7; TRBD2 agrees at 9 bases. V dropped 5 bases and J dropped 6; count of bases not matched to a gene: 8. In germline, CDR1 is SGHTA, CDR2 FQGNSA. This CDR3 is 14 amino acids long. The CDR3 spells CASSLGTSWSEQYF. Here the CDR3 DNA reads TGTGCCAGCAGCCTCGGGACTAGCTGGAGCGAGCAGTACTTC.

V gene TRBV5-5 combines with J gene TRBJ1-6; unclear D gene. Germline CDR1 and CDR2: SGHKS and YYEKEE (reference sequence). Trimming removed 3 bases from V and 7 bases from J, with 14 bases in between. The CDR3 is 15 amino acids. CDR3 region: CASSSTDANNSPLHF. The CDR3 DNA reads TGTGCCAGCAGCTCCACGGACGCCAACAATTCACCCCTCCACTTT. Full variable domain (outside the CDR3, taken from reference TRBV5-5 and TRBJ1-6): DAGVTQSPTHLIKTRGQQVTLRCSPISGHKSVSWYQQVLGQGPQFIFQYYEKEERGRGNFPDRFSARQFPNYSSELNVNALLLGDSALYLCASSSTDANNSPLHFGNGTRLTVT.

The chain is built from TRBV28 and TRBJ1-1, with D maybe TRBD1 (5 bases). V lost 7 bases and J 1 base, leaving 10 bases between the germline ends. Germline CDR1 MDHEN, CDR2 SYDVKM. This CDR3 is 13 amino acids long. The CDR3 is CASTIQGNTEAFF. In DNA form, the CDR3 reads TGTGCCAGCACCATCCAGGGGAACACTGAAGCTTTCTTT.

The chain combines TRBV5-1 with TRBJ2-1; the match to TRBD1 covers 7 bases. V gave up 2 bases and J gave up 5 bases; unmatched junction bases: 1. Germline V gene lookup returns CDR1 SGHRS and CDR2 YFSETQ. CDR3 length: 13 residues. CDR3 amino acids: CASSLGTDNEQFF. The CDR3 region has the DNA TGCGCCAGCAGCTTAGGGACAGACAATGAGCAGTTCTTC.

The chain recombines TRBV6-5 with TRBJ1-2; D ambiguous. V was clipped by 5 bases and J by 4 bases, with 8 bases between them. Germline V gives CDR1 MNHEY, CDR2 SVGAGI. The length of the CDR3 is 12 residues. For the CDR3, the DNA is TGTGCCAGCAGTGCGGGCTTCTATGGCTACACCTTC. This encodes CASSAGFYGYTF.

This clone occurred once. The V call is TRBV14, the J call TRBJ1-1; 9 bases agree with TRBD1. The V and J ends lost 5 bases and 1 base, in that order; junction bases with no gene match: 8. The V gene's germline CDR1 is SGHDN and CDR2 FVKESK. The CDR3 runs 16 residues. The CDR3 nucleotides are TGTGCCAGCAGCACCCGGACAGGGGTTGGGAACACTGAAGCTTTCTTT. Translating gives CASSTRTGVGNTEAFF.

The genes are TRBV2 and TRBJ1-5, with D possibly being TRBD1 (5 bases). V was shortened by 4 bases and J by 4 bases, with 14 bases between the two germline ends. The CDR3 loop spans 15 amino acids. Germline-derived CDR1 and CDR2 are SNHLY and FYNNEI. In nucleotides, the CDR3 is TGTGCCAGCAGTGTCGAAAGAGGGGAGAATCAGCCCCAGCATTTT. Residues: CASSVERGENQPQHF.

The J gene is TRBJ2-5, the V gene TRBV10-2; 7 bases fit TRBD2. The CDR3 is 15 amino acids. CDR1 WSHSY and CDR2 SAAADI come from the germline V gene. The V gene end was trimmed by 7 bases and the J gene end by 4 bases; junction bases not matched to a gene: 12. CDR3 bases: TGCGCCAGCACTGCCATGGGAGGGGAGGTAGAGACCCAGTACTTC. It encodes CASTAMGGEVETQYF.

The chain carries TRBV28 and TRBJ1-1, with no clear D. The ends were cut back, 4 bases at V and 1 base at J, with 13 bases in the middle. Germline V CDR1 and CDR2: MDHEN, SYDVKM. The CDR3 contains 15 residues. CDR3 protein: CASSYSGKGNTEAFF. The CDR3 DNA reads TGTGCCAGCAGTTACTCCGGGAAAGGGAACACTGAAGCTTTCTTT.

V usage is TRBV25-1 and J usage is TRBJ1-5; 9 bases line up with TRBD1. The CDR3 length is 16 residues. J lost 9 bases, V lost 4 bases, and 13 bases had no gene match. The germline V gene has CDR1 MGHDK and CDR2 SYGVNS. CDR3 bases: TGTGCCAGCAGTGGATCGGGACAGGGTTTTGCGGGGCCCCAGCATTTT. Amino acids: CASSGSGQGFAGPQHF. Drawing the rest from reference TRBV25-1 and TRBJ1-5, the complete variable domain is EADIYQTPRYLVIGTGKKITLECSQTMGHDKMYWYQQDPGMELHLIHYSYGVNSTEKGDLSSESTVSRIRTEHFPLTLESARPSHTSQYLCASSGSGQGFAGPQHFGDGTRLSIL.

The chain links TRBV7-7 to TRBJ2-1, with 9 bases identical to TRBD2. Trimming cost V 1 base and J 7 bases; bases outside gene matches: 8. This CDR3 is 16 amino acids long. Germline CDR1 and CDR2: SSHAT and FNYEAQ (reference sequence). Here the CDR3 reads CASSLDASGIKNEQFF. The CDR3 coding sequence is TGTGCCAGCAGCTTAGATGCTAGCGGGATAAAAAATGAGCAGTTCTTC.

This clone has at least ten counts. Other DNA sequences within the sample encode an identical CDR3. The chain has TRBV9 and TRBJ2-1; D perhaps matches TRBD1 (5 bases). This CDR3 contains 14 residues. V was cut by 0 bases and J by 3 bases, with 7 bases left in between. The germline CDR1 and CDR2 sequences are SGDLS and YYNGEE. The chain's CDR3 is CASSVGDSYNEQFF. DNA for the CDR3: TGTGCCAGCAGCGTAGGTGACAGCTACAATGAGCAGTTCTTC.

The genes are TRBV2 and TRBJ1-2, with 11 bases that match TRBD1. CDR3 length: 17 amino acids. V dropped 9 bases and J dropped 2; count of bases not matched to a gene: 14. CDR1 is SNHLY, CDR2 FYNNEI, per germline. The CDR3 is CARRVGTGTGGNYGYTF. The DNA of the CDR3 is TGTGCCAGACGAGTCGGTACCGGGACAGGGGGGAACTATGGCTACACCTTC.

This clone was detected only a few times. J is TRBJ2-1 and V is TRBV11-1, with 7 bases aligning to TRBD1. After removal of 6 bases from V and 0 bases from J, the junction contained 8 bases not matched to a gene. Germline assignment: CDR1 SGHAT and CDR2 FQDESV (reference sequence). The CDR3 covers 16 residues. In DNA, the CDR3 is TGTGCCAGCAGACGACAGGGTTGGGGCTCCTACAATGAGCAGTTCTTC. Its translation: CASRRQGWGSYNEQFF.

J is TRBJ2-5 and V is TRBV2; TRBD2 matches at 14 bases. After removal of 5 bases from V and 4 bases from J, the junction contained 9 bases not matched to a gene. Germline CDR1 is SNHLY and CDR2 is FYNNEI. This CDR3 has 17 residues. The CDR3 bases are TGTGCCAGCAGTCTCCTTGGGACTAGCGGGAGATCAGAGACCCAGTACTTC. It yields the protein CASSLLGTSGRSETQYF. The variable domain in full, with the rest retrieved from reference TRBV2 and TRBJ2-5, is EPEVTQTPSHQVTQMGQEVILRCVPISNHLYFYWYRQILGQKVEFLVSFYNNEISEKSEIFDDQFSVERPDGSNFTLKIRSTKLEDSAMYFCASSLLGTSGRSETQYFGPGTRLLVL.

The chain recombines TRBV14 with TRBJ1-4, with TRBD1 identical over 8 bases. V was pared by 1 base and J by 7 bases, with 5 bases of the junction left unmatched. From germline, CDR1 is SGHDN and CDR2 FVKESK. The CDR3 length is 15 residues. The CDR3 here is CASSQARGQVEKLFF. CDR3 nucleotides: TGTGCCAGCAGCCAAGCCAGGGGGCAGGTTGAAAAACTGTTTTTT.

This clone came up once. The rearrangement joins TRBV18 to TRBJ2-7; 7 bases map to TRBD1. The CDR3 length is 12 residues. Germline CDR1 reads KGHSH; CDR2 reads LQKENI. Trimming at V came to 2 bases and at J to 12 bases, leaving 7 bases not matched to a gene. CDR3 amino acids: CASSPDLGGRYF. The CDR3 DNA sequence: TGTGCCAGCTCACCAGATTTAGGGGGCAGGTACTTC.

This clone was counted a few times. The rearrangement uses TRBV5-1 and TRBJ1-3, with unresolved D. CDR3 length equals 14 residues. Germline V gives CDR1 SGHRS, CDR2 YFSETQ. Between the trimmed V and J ends, which lost 5 bases and 1 base, there was a span of 10 bases. CDR3 bases: TGCGCCAGCAGGGTTGAGTGGTCTGGAAACACCATATATTTT. Protein product: CASRVEWSGNTIYF.

The DNA of the CDR3 is TGTGCCAGCTCACCCTTCACTGGGCGGGCCGGGCTAAATGAGCAGTTCTTC. It encodes CASSPFTGRAGLNEQFF. The rearrangement links TRBV18 to TRBJ2-1; weak D call: TRBD2 (5 bases). Germline assignment: CDR1 KGHSH and CDR2 LQKENI. This CDR3 spans 17 amino acids. V was trimmed by 3 bases and J by 7 bases, leaving 22 bases between them.

The chain joins TRBV19 to TRBJ1-5; TRBD1 agrees at 9 bases. The CDR3 covers 15 residues. The germline CDR1 and CDR2 sequences are LNHDA and SQIVND (reference sequence). Trimming at V came to 5 bases and at J to 8 bases, leaving 10 bases not matched to a gene. In DNA, the CDR3 is TGTGCCAGTAGTCCGGGACAGGGTGCGGGGAAGCCCCAGCATTTT. This gives the protein CASSPGQGAGKPQHF. Drawing the rest from reference TRBV19 and TRBJ1-5, the complete variable domain is DGGITQSPKYLFRKEGQNVTLSCEQNLNHDAMYWYRQDPGQGLRLIYYSQIVNDFQKGDIAEGYSVSREKKESFPLTVTSAQKNPTAFYLCASSPGQGAGKPQHFGDGTRLSIL.

V and J are TRBV29-1 and TRBJ2-1; 9 bases map to TRBD2. Germline CDR1 is SQVTM and CDR2 is ANQGSEA. There are 15 residues in the CDR3. The V segment lost 7 bases and the J segment 3 bases; nucleotides outside the gene matches: 10. CDR3 sequence: CSGGKGLADYNEQFF. In DNA, the CDR3 is TGCAGCGGGGGAAAGGGACTAGCAGACTACAATGAGCAGTTCTTC.